Presented here are 5 T cell receptor beta chains from one specimen sequenced in a study of blood T cells in healthy people across ages (dated by TCRdb to between 2014 and 2017). The receptor library was made with 5' RACE. TCRdb shows the sequencer as Illumina HiSeq 2500. A second about 7 to 12 cycle PCR used a sample-barcoded 5' primer and a J-beta primer mix. The public reads were reanalyzed by TCRdb: fastp trimming at Q25, MiXCR alignment, in-frame beta chains only. A single entry per CDR3 protein holds the most common genes and DNA from its merged rows. The sample table contains 1.5 million to 2 million distinct CDR3 sequences; only one count was recorded for around half of them. The top ten clones comprise more than 2% of the sample. Specimen: blood. These TCRs come from a woman in her thirties or forties in good health.

This clonotype was detected ten times or more. For the CDR3, the DNA is TGCAGCGTTGAGGGTGGGGGAGAGACCCAGTACTTC. It translates to CSVEGGGETQYF. V usage is TRBV29-1 and J usage is TRBJ2-5; TRBD1 or TRBD2 may be the D gene (5 bases each). The germline V gene has CDR1 SQVTM and CDR2 ANQGSEA. V lost 3 bases and J 4 bases, leaving 9 bases between the germline ends. The CDR3 is made up of 12 amino acids.

The V and J genes are TRBV18 and TRBJ2-3; D is unresolved. CDR1 and CDR2 (germline): KGHSH, LQKENI. This CDR3 has 15 amino acids. The V and J ends lost 3 bases and 0 bases respectively, with 10 bases between them. The CDR3 region is CASSPVKHSTDTQYF. The CDR3 DNA reads as TGTGCCAGCTCACCGGTGAAGCACAGCACAGATACGCAGTATTTT.

The J gene is TRBJ2-7, the V gene TRBV4-2; TRBD2 agrees at 10 bases. The V and J ends lost 2 bases and 5 bases, in that order; junction bases with no gene match: 9. Germline CDR1 reads LGHNA; CDR2 reads YNFKEQ. This CDR3 has 16 residues. Here the CDR3 DNA reads TGTGCCAGCAGCCAAACAGCTAGCGGGAGTCTCCACGAGCAGTACTTC. It encodes CASSQTASGSLHEQYF.

The V gene is TRBV20-1, the J gene TRBJ2-1; D is perhaps TRBD1 or TRBD2 (5 bases each). CDR1 DFQATT and CDR2 SNEGSKA come from the germline V gene (reference sequence). There are 12 residues in the CDR3. Trimming pared 6 bases from V and 8 bases from J, leaving 14 bases between. In nucleotides, the CDR3 is TGCAGTGCACCCGGGGACGGGCATGAGCAGTTCTTC. Translation: CSAPGDGHEQFF.

About this clonotype itself: The junction shows a germline mismatch at one end, possibly a read error. This rearrangement joins TRBV11-2 to TRBJ2-3; possible D gene TRBD2, 6 bases. Looked up from germline, CDR1 is SGHAT and CDR2 is FQNNGV. There are 15 residues in the CDR3. DNA for the CDR3: TGTGCCGGCAGCCCAGCTGGCGGGACGGCAGATACGCAGTATTTT. The encoded protein is CAGSPAGGTADTQYF.